Shown below are 13 T cell receptor beta chains from a single sample sequenced in a study of Ad26.COV2.S vaccination and SARS-CoV-2 variants. Clones were sequenced by immunoSEQ multiplex PCR, and TCRdb holds only the in-frame ones, with some missing. The sample lists around 450,000 clones, roughly 88% occurring once. Treatment here: around 19 received Ad26.COV2.S at low or high dose, single or two shots; about 5 received placebo; per-sample allocation not given. Sample collection was performed on day 63 after the first vaccine or placebo injection. The sequencing used peripheral blood, collected in a trial of Ad26.COV2.S vaccine versus placebo. Receptor source: a person between 18 and 59 years old who received the Ad26.COV2.S COVID-19 vaccine or a placebo.

In its sample, this clone was seen once. The rearrangement joins TRBV5-1 to TRBJ1-5; D is unresolved. CDR1 SGHRS and CDR2 YFSETQ come from the germline V gene. CDR3 length: 15 residues. V was cut by 0 bases and J by 4 bases, with 11 bases left in between. CDR3 loop: CASSLEGQDNQPQHF. The CDR3 coding sequence is TGCGCCAGCAGCTTGGAGGGCCAAGATAATCAGCCCCAGCATTTT.

The chain is built from TRBV6-2 or TRBV6-3 and TRBJ2-7, with TRBD1 identical over 9 bases. The CDR3 runs 16 residues. The germline V gene encodes CDR1 MNHEY and CDR2 SVGEGT. Trimming cost V 4 bases and J 0 bases; bases outside gene matches: 7. The CDR3 region is CASSSNTGGYSYEQYF. The DNA for the CDR3 is TGTGCCAGCAGTTCCAACACAGGGGGCTACTCCTACGAGCAGTACTTC.

This sequence joins TRBV10-3 and TRBJ2-1, with 9 bases matching TRBD2. The CDR3 has 13 amino acids. V lost 9 bases and J lost 4; bases outside the gene matches: 4. The germline gives CDR1 ENHRY, CDR2 SYGVKD. DNA of the CDR3: TGTGCCATGCTGACTAGCGGATACAATGAGCAGTTCTTC. Its protein is CAMLTSGYNEQFF.

V is TRBV30 and J is TRBJ2-5, with D maybe TRBD1 (5 bases). CDR3 length: 13 amino acids. CDR1 and CDR2 from the germline V gene are GTSNPN and SVGIG (reference sequence). V was cut by 0 bases and J by 4 bases, with 9 bases left in between. The CDR3 coding sequence is TGTGCCTGGAGTGTAGCAGGGATAGAGACCCAGTACTTC. Its protein is CAWSVAGIETQYF.

The chain recombines TRBV6-1 with TRBJ1-2, with TRBD1 as a possible D gene (5 bases). There are 13 residues in the CDR3. The germline V gene has CDR1 MNHNS and CDR2 SASEGT. Trimming cost V 3 bases and J 4 bases, with 9 bases left between them. CDR3 loop: CASSEQGSYGYTF. Written as DNA, the CDR3 is TGTGCCAGCAGTGAGCAGGGAAGCTATGGCTACACCTTC.

The chain has TRBV24-1 and TRBJ2-5; maybe TRBD2 (6 bases). There are 16 residues in the CDR3. Trimming took 4 bases from V and 2 from J, leaving 16 bases between them. Germline values: CDR1 KGHDR, CDR2 SFDVKD. The CDR3 here is CATSDTGTARQETQYF. The CDR3 region has the DNA TGTGCCACCAGTGACACCGGGACTGCACGACAAGAGACCCAGTACTTC.

The V call is TRBV7-2, the J call TRBJ1-5; D is undetermined. With 1 base removed from V and 7 bases from J, the gap between germline ends came to 5 bases. The germline gives CDR1 SGHTA, CDR2 FQGNSA. The CDR3 is 12 residues long. The CDR3 region is CASSLDDQPQHF. For the CDR3, the DNA is TGTGCCAGCAGCTTAGATGACCAGCCCCAGCATTTT.

This clone appeared many times. This chain joins TRBV7-3 and TRBJ2-3; no reliable D call. The V end was cut by 3 bases, the J end by 1 base, with 8 bases between. The germline gives CDR1 SGHTA, CDR2 FQGTGA. This CDR3 has 14 amino acids. The CDR3 sequence is CASSFGTRTDTQYF. CDR3 nucleotides: TGTGCCAGCAGCTTTGGCACGCGCACAGATACGCAGTATTTT. The whole variable domain, filled in from reference TRBV7-3 and TRBJ2-3, reads GAGVSQTPSNKVTEKGKYVELRCDPISGHTALYWYRQSLGQGPEFLIYFQGTGAADDSGLPNDRFFAVRPEGSVSTLKIQRTERGDSAVYLCASSFGTRTDTQYFGPGTRLTVL.

The chain has TRBV14 and TRBJ2-1; TRBD2 aligns across 9 bases. Trimming at V came to 4 bases and at J to 6 bases, leaving 28 bases not matched to a gene. The CDR3 loop spans 22 amino acids. The V gene's germline CDR1 is SGHDN and CDR2 FVKESK. The CDR3 DNA reads as TGTGCCAGCAGCCGAAATCTTCACGGGCTAGCGGGACCTCCACCGGGGGGCAATGAGCAGTTCTTC. Translation: CASSRNLHGLAGPPPGGNEQFF.

The chain is built from TRBV7-8 and TRBJ2-7; D not certain. The length of the CDR3 is 12 residues. In germline, CDR1 is SGHVS, CDR2 FQNEAQ. V was pared by 1 base and J by 5 bases, with 6 bases between. The CDR3 bases are TGTGCCAGCAGCTTAGGAACTCACGAGCAGTACTTC. It yields the protein CASSLGTHEQYF.

In its sample, this clone was seen once. The V gene is TRBV27, the J gene TRBJ1-6, with a possible D match to TRBD1 (6 bases). Germline V gives CDR1 MNHEY, CDR2 SMNVEV (reference sequence). CDR3 length: 14 residues. Trimming pared 4 bases from V and 13 bases from J, leaving 17 bases between. Here the CDR3 DNA reads TGTGCCAGCAGTTCAGGACAGCGGTTTACGCCCCTCCACTTT. This gives the protein CASSSGQRFTPLHF.

This chain uses TRBV5-5 with TRBJ1-2; 8 nucleotides match TRBD1. CDR1 is SGHKS and CDR2 is YYEKEE in the germline V gene (reference sequence). The CDR3 is 17 amino acids. V shed 0 bases and J 3 bases; nucleotides not matched to a gene: 10. The CDR3 spells CASSLATWTGRDYGYTF. CDR3 nucleotides: TGTGCCAGCAGCTTGGCCACCTGGACAGGGAGGGACTATGGCTACACCTTC.

V usage is TRBV6-2 or TRBV6-3 and J usage is TRBJ1-1; D gene ambiguous. Deletions cut 0 bases from V and 8 bases from J, with 7 bases between. Germline assignment: CDR1 MNHEY and CDR2 SVGEGT. The CDR3 consists of 12 residues. The CDR3 is CASSYSTREAFF. The CDR3 coding sequence is TGTGCCAGCAGTTACTCGACACGCGAAGCTTTCTTT.